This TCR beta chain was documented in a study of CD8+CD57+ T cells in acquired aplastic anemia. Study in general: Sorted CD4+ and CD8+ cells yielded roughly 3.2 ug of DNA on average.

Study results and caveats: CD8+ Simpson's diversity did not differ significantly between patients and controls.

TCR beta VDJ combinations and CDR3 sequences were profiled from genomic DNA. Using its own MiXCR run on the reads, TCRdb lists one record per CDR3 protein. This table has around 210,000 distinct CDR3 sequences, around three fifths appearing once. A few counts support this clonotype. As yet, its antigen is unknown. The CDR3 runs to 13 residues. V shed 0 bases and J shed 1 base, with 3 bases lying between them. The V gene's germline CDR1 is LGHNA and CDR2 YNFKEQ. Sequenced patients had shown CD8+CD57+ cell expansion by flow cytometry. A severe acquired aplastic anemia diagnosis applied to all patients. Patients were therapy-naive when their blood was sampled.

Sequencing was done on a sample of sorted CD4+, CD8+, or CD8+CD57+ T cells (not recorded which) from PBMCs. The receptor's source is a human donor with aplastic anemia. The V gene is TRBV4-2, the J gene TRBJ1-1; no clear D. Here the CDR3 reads CASSQEANTEAFF. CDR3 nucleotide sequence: TGTGCCAGCAGCCAAGAAGCGAACACTGAAGCTTTCTTT.